The 23 T cell receptor beta chains reported below all come from one sample, sequenced in a study of OX40 agonist ivuxolimab in advanced cancers. TCRdb's table, derived via immunoSEQ multiplex PCR, lists solely in-frame clones and lacks some. The sample lists roughly 98,000 clones, roughly 83% seen once, with about 1.5% in the top ten. Source: CD4+ or CD8+ T cells sorted from blood, taken in a trial of the OX40 agonist ivuxolimab. These receptors all come from an adult with an advanced solid tumor such as melanoma, head and neck, liver or kidney cancer.

On this clone: The same CDR3 is also encoded by other DNA sequences in this sample. The chain couples TRBV5-1 to TRBJ2-3; maybe TRBD1 (6 bases). CDR3 length equals 13 residues. V was cut by 6 bases and J by 6 bases, with 14 bases left in between. Germline CDR1 SGHRS, CDR2 YFSETQ. DNA of the CDR3: TGCGCCAGCATGGGGACAAACACGGATACGCAGTATTTT. Protein sequence: CASMGTNTDTQYF.

The rearrangement links TRBV6-4 to TRBJ2-3; possible D gene TRBD2, 6 bases. Trimming took off 2 bases at V and 2 bases at J, with 8 bases between the two ends. Germline CDR1 MRHNA, CDR2 SNTAGT. The CDR3 extends over 14 amino acids. CDR3 bases: TGTGCCAGCAGTGACGCGGGGCCCACAGATACGCAGTATTTT. This sequence encodes CASSDAGPTDTQYF.

The chain joins TRBV7-8 to TRBJ2-3; 10 bases fit TRBD1. CDR3 length: 18 amino acids. CDR1 and CDR2 from the germline V gene are SGHVS and FQNEAQ. V shed 1 base, J shed 4 bases, and the junction held 11 bases outside the gene matches. CDR3 DNA: TGTGCCAGCAGCTTAGACAGACAGGGGGCAAGGATTGCAGATACGCAGTATTTT. It specifies CASSLDRQGARIADTQYF.

The V and J genes are TRBV5-1 and TRBJ2-2, with TRBD1 as a possible D gene (5 bases). In germline, CDR1 is SGHRS, CDR2 YFSETQ. The CDR3 totals 15 residues. V dropped 2 bases and J dropped 4 bases, with 12 bases sitting between them. The CDR3 loop reads CASSLHFQGTGELFF. In nucleotides, the CDR3 is TGCGCCAGCAGCTTACACTTCCAGGGCACCGGGGAGCTGTTTTTT.

This clone was counted between two and nine times. V usage is TRBV10-3 and J usage is TRBJ2-3; TRBD2 matches at 9 bases. Germline V gene lookup returns CDR1 ENHRY and CDR2 SYGVKD. The CDR3 totals 13 residues. V was clipped by 3 bases and J by 6 bases; unmatched bases: 1. The CDR3 DNA follows: TGTGCCATCAGTGATGGACTAGCGGATACGCAGTATTTT. Its translation: CAISDGLADTQYF.

The chain recombines TRBV5-4 with TRBJ1-1; no definite D call. Trimming took off 1 base at V and 0 bases at J, with 10 bases between the two ends. CDR1 SGHNT and CDR2 YYREEE come from the germline V gene (reference sequence). The CDR3 loop spans 15 amino acids. In DNA, the CDR3 is TGTGCCAGCAGCTTGCTTGGTGGAATGAACACTGAAGCTTTCTTT. This translates into CASSLLGGMNTEAFF.

The rearrangement joins TRBV2 to TRBJ2-7; 7 nucleotides match TRBD1. With V trimmed by 6 bases and J by 2 bases, 7 bases remained unmatched. This CDR3 contains 14 residues. Germline V gives CDR1 SNHLY, CDR2 FYNNEI. CDR3 protein: CASSLETGPYEQYF. CDR3 DNA: TGTGCCAGCAGCCTCGAGACAGGGCCCTACGAGCAGTACTTC.

The genes are TRBV5-6 and TRBJ2-2; 8 nucleotides line up with TRBD1. The germline CDR1 and CDR2 sequences are SGHDT and YYEEEE. The V and J ends lost 4 bases and 5 bases, in that order; junction bases with no gene match: 10. This CDR3 is built from 16 residues. This CDR3 reads CASSPDRAMLTGELFF. CDR3 DNA sequence: TGTGCCAGCAGCCCGGACAGGGCCATGCTAACCGGGGAGCTGTTTTTT. Based on the CDR3 plus reference TRBV5-6 and TRBJ2-2, the full variable domain is DAGVTQSPTHLIKTRGQQVTLRCSPKSGHDTVSWYQQALGQGPQFIFQYYEEEERQRGNFPDRFSGHQFPNYSSELNVNALLLGDSALYLCASSPDRAMLTGELFFGEGSRLTVL.

This clone was seen only a few times. This chain connects TRBV5-1 to TRBJ2-5; TRBD1 aligns across 8 bases. Germline V gives CDR1 SGHRS, CDR2 YFSETQ. V lost 3 bases, J lost 3 bases, and 7 bases stayed unmatched. CDR3 length: 15 amino acids. CDR3 nucleotides: TGCGCCAGCAGCTCCCGGACAGGGTACGAAGAGACCCAGTACTTC. Translated, it gives CASSSRTGYEETQYF.

The chain combines TRBV5-6 with TRBJ1-6; D remains ambiguous. Germline CDR1 reads SGHDT; CDR2 reads YYEEEE. The CDR3 extends over 14 amino acids. V gave up 4 bases and J gave up 13 bases, with 18 bases separating them. The CDR3 DNA sequence: TGTGCCAGCAGCCCCGGAGACTTGCGGGGTCCCCTCCACTTT. Its protein product is CASSPGDLRGPLHF.

The V gene is TRBV2, the J gene TRBJ2-7; D not certain. The CDR3 contains 15 residues. Germline loops: CDR1 SNHLY, CDR2 FYNNEI. Trimming cost V 2 bases and J 3 bases, with 14 bases left between them. The CDR3 nucleotides are TGTGCCAGCAGTGAATGGAGCGTAGAGGACTACGAGCAGTACTTC. Its translation: CASSEWSVEDYEQYF.

This rearrangement joins TRBV5-8 to TRBJ1-5, with 8 positions matching TRBD1. V was clipped by 4 bases and J by 6 bases; unmatched bases: 9. The germline gives CDR1 SGHTS, CDR2 YDEGEE. The CDR3 contains 15 residues. CDR3 sequence reads: CASSRQGLASQPQHF. The DNA of the CDR3 is TGTGCCAGCAGCCGACAGGGGCTCGCCAGTCAGCCCCAGCATTTT.

In this sample, this clone turned up a few times. This rearrangement joins TRBV2 to TRBJ1-1; 10 bases fit TRBD1. The germline CDR1 and CDR2 sequences are SNHLY and FYNNEI. J lost 4 bases, V lost 6 bases, and 5 bases had no gene match. This CDR3 comprises 14 residues. CDR3 in amino acids: CASRTGGGSTEAFF. The CDR3 DNA is TGTGCCAGCAGGACAGGGGGCGGAAGCACTGAAGCTTTCTTT.

The chain couples TRBV4-2 to TRBJ1-6; no firm D call. The CDR3 is made up of 12 amino acids. Germline CDR1 and CDR2: LGHNA and YNFKEQ. V shed 6 bases and J shed 6 bases, with 6 bases lying between them. Here the CDR3 reads CASRVGNSPLHF. CDR3 DNA: TGTGCCAGCAGGGTTGGTAATTCACCCCTCCACTTT.

The rearrangement uses TRBV19 and TRBJ1-1, with 7 nucleotides matching TRBD1. With 4 bases clipped from V and 1 base from J, the junction kept 9 bases outside the gene matches. CDR1 is LNHDA and CDR2 is SQIVND in the germline V gene (reference sequence). The CDR3 is made up of 16 amino acids. The CDR3 loop reads CASSRPRGAPNTEAFF. Here the CDR3 DNA reads TGTGCCAGTAGTAGGCCCAGGGGGGCTCCGAACACTGAAGCTTTCTTT.

The V call is TRBV6-5, the J call TRBJ1-1; the D gene is possibly TRBD1 (5 bases). This CDR3 spans 15 amino acids. Looked up from germline, CDR1 is MNHEY and CDR2 is SVGAGI. Trimming stripped 4 bases from V and 0 bases from J, with 12 bases between. The DNA of the CDR3 is TGTGCCAGCAGTTCCCGACTGGACATGAACACTGAAGCTTTCTTT. As protein: CASSSRLDMNTEAFF.

The chain is built from TRBV30 and TRBJ2-7, with a possible D match to TRBD2 (6 bases). Germline V gene lookup returns CDR1 GTSNPN and CDR2 SVGIG (reference sequence). V was shortened by 8 bases and J by 3 bases, with 17 bases between the two germline ends. This CDR3 spans 13 amino acids. The CDR3 nucleotides read TGTGCCCAAAATGGAGGGTTTGGCTACGAGCAGTACTTC. It translates to CAQNGGFGYEQYF.

The CDR3 nucleotides read TGTGCCAGCAGCTTGGATAGCGGGGGGTCTACAGATACGCAGTATTTT. Amino acids: CASSLDSGGSTDTQYF. V gene TRBV7-2 combines with J gene TRBJ2-3, with TRBD2 matching over 10 bases. V trimming: 3 bases; J trimming: 3 bases; junction bases outside the gene matches: 6. Germline V gives CDR1 SGHTA, CDR2 FQGNSA. The CDR3 runs 16 residues.

V is TRBV27 and J is TRBJ2-5; D may be TRBD2 (7 bases). The germline V gene encodes CDR1 MNHEY and CDR2 SMNVEV (reference sequence). The CDR3 covers 16 residues. V was clipped by 5 bases and J by 4 bases, with 20 bases between them. CDR3 in amino acids: CASSGVRGPSSETQYF. In DNA form, the CDR3 reads TGTGCCAGCAGTGGGGTGCGGGGGCCGTCGTCAGAGACCCAGTACTTC.

The chain combines TRBV7-2 with TRBJ2-7; D unclear. The CDR3 has 12 amino acids. Per germline, CDR1 SGHTA and CDR2 FQGNSA. Trimming removed 3 bases from V and 4 bases from J, with 7 bases in between. CDR3 bases: TGTGCCAGCAGCTTCACTTATTACGAGCAGTACTTC. This gives the protein CASSFTYYEQYF. The full variable domain, in which reference TRBV7-2 and TRBJ2-7 provide the parts outside the CDR3, is GAGVSQSPSNKVTEKGKDVELRCDPISGHTALYWYRQSLGQGLEFLIYFQGNSAPDKSGLPSDRFSAERTGGSVSTLTIQRTQQEDSAVYLCASSFTYYEQYFGPGTRLTVT.

The rearrangement uses TRBV19 and TRBJ2-3; D uncertain. Per the germline V gene, CDR1 is LNHDA and CDR2 is SQIVND (reference sequence). This CDR3 has 13 amino acids. V lost 3 bases and J 7 bases, leaving 11 bases between the germline ends. In DNA form, the CDR3 reads TGTGCCAGTAGTATTCGAAGCTGGAATACGCAGTATTTT. Its protein product is CASSIRSWNTQYF.

The rearrangement uses TRBV4-3 and TRBJ2-7; D perhaps matches TRBD2 (5 bases). This CDR3 is built from 14 residues. V lost 1 base and J 0 bases, leaving 7 bases between the germline ends. Germline CDR1 LGHNA, CDR2 YSLEER. DNA for the CDR3: TGCGCCAGCAGCCAAGGACGGGGCTCCTACGAGCAGTACTTC. Translation gives CASSQGRGSYEQYF.

This clone has just a few counts. The chain links TRBV27 to TRBJ1-6, with D perhaps matching TRBD1 (6 bases). Germline CDR1 MNHEY, CDR2 SMNVEV (reference sequence). The germline V and J ends were trimmed by 5 bases and 7 bases, with 27 bases remaining between them. CDR3 length: 19 residues. CDR3 sequence: CASSRRQVRGGYGNSPLHF. The CDR3 nucleotides are TGTGCCAGCAGTCGCCGACAGGTCCGCGGTGGGTATGGCAATTCACCCCTCCACTTT.